A single sample is the source of the 20 T cell receptor beta chains below, sequenced in a study of tissue T cells after allogeneic stem cell transplantation. This table comes from immunoSEQ multiplex PCR, and its TCRdb copy is limited to in-frame clones, with some not included. The sample contains tens of thousands of clones, 92% of which appear only once. The sample in question was blood, obtained before transplantation. The receptor source for this set is a woman aged 35-75 years who later had graft-versus-host disease after an allogeneic stem cell transplant.

The J gene is TRBJ2-5, the V gene TRBV7-9, with TRBD2 matching 9 bases. The germline V gene encodes CDR1 SEHNR and CDR2 FQNEAQ (reference sequence). The CDR3 covers 16 residues. Germline trimming cut 1 base from V and 0 bases from J; bases unmatched to any gene: 3. The CDR3 loop is CASSLDSGGYQETQYF. The CDR3 DNA follows: TGTGCCAGCAGCTTAGATAGCGGGGGCTACCAAGAGACCCAGTACTTC.

This chain connects TRBV29-1 to TRBJ1-1, with 8 bases aligning to TRBD1. Looked up from germline, CDR1 is SQVTM and CDR2 is ANQGSEA. The CDR3 is made up of 12 amino acids. V lost 6 bases to trimming and J lost 10 bases; unmatched junction nucleotides: 10. CDR3 nucleotide sequence: TGCAGCGTCGGACCAGGACAGGGATTAGCTTTCTTT. Its translation: CSVGPGQGLAFF.

V gene TRBV19 combines with J gene TRBJ1-1; 9 bases line up with TRBD1. The CDR3 is 15 amino acids. V lost 5 bases, J lost 1 base, and 5 bases stayed unmatched. Germline V gene data show CDR1 as LNHDA and CDR2 as SQIVND (reference sequence). For the CDR3, the DNA is TGTGCCAGTAGTTCAGGACAGGGGACGAACACTGAAGCTTTCTTT. Residues: CASSSGQGTNTEAFF.

The CDR3 region is CASSTETGVNTDTQYF. The CDR3 coding sequence is TGTGCCAGTAGTACCGAGACAGGGGTGAACACAGATACGCAGTATTTT. The V and J genes are TRBV19 and TRBJ2-3, with TRBD1 matching 8 bases. The length of the CDR3 is 16 residues. The germline V gene encodes CDR1 LNHDA and CDR2 SQIVND (reference sequence). With V trimmed by 4 bases and J by 2 bases, 8 bases remained unmatched. The entire variable domain, with the rest obtained from reference TRBV19 and TRBJ2-3, is as follows: DGGITQSPKYLFRKEGQNVTLSCEQNLNHDAMYWYRQDPGQGLRLIYYSQIVNDFQKGDIAEGYSVSREKKESFPLTVTSAQKNPTAFYLCASSTETGVNTDTQYFGPGTRLTVL.

The chain employs TRBV2 and TRBJ2-2; 7 nucleotides line up with TRBD1. The CDR3 runs to 14 residues. The germline V gene has CDR1 SNHLY and CDR2 FYNNEI. V was pared by 7 bases and J by 2 bases, with 4 bases of the junction left unmatched. CDR3 sequence (DNA): TGTGCCAGCACCCGGGACAGAAACACCGGGGAGCTGTTTTTT. Translated, it gives CASTRDRNTGELFF.

V gene TRBV7-9 combines with J gene TRBJ2-3; D is unresolved. From germline, CDR1 is SEHNR and CDR2 FQNEAQ (reference sequence). There are 12 residues in the CDR3. Trimming pared 1 base from V and 4 bases from J, leaving 3 bases between. This chain's CDR3 is CASSLESDTQYF. CDR3 DNA sequence: TGTGCCAGCAGCTTAGAATCAGATACGCAGTATTTT. The full variable domain, completed using reference TRBV7-9 and TRBJ2-3, is DTGVSQNPRHKITKRGQNVTFRCDPISEHNRLYWYRQTLGQGPEFLTYFQNEAQLEKSRLLSDRFSAERPKGSFSTLEIQRTEQGDSAMYLCASSLESDTQYFGPGTRLTVL.

The chain employs TRBV9 and TRBJ2-1; 8 bases map to TRBD2. Trimming removed 2 bases from V and 1 base from J; junction bases left unmatched: 5. CDR1 SGDLS and CDR2 YYNGEE come from the germline V gene. CDR3 length: 16 residues. CDR3 bases: TGTGCCAGCAGCGTTGCCGGGAGGGGATCCTACAATGAGCAGTTCTTC. Translated, it gives CASSVAGRGSYNEQFF.

CDR3 loop: CASSSVDTEAFF. CDR3 DNA: TGTGCCAGCAGTAGCGTTGACACTGAAGCTTTCTTT. J is TRBJ1-1 and V is TRBV6-2 or TRBV6-3; D ambiguous. Per germline, CDR1 MNHEY and CDR2 SVGEGT. V lost 5 bases, J lost 3 bases, and 7 bases lay in between. The CDR3 is made up of 12 amino acids.

J is TRBJ2-1 and V is TRBV28; TRBD2 agrees at 9 bases. Germline trimming cut 5 bases from V and 6 bases from J; bases unmatched to any gene: 11. The CDR3 is made up of 16 amino acids. Germline V lookup: CDR1 MDHEN, CDR2 SYDVKM. The CDR3 DNA follows: TGTGCCAGCAGTCCAGGGGGAGCGGGAGGTCGCAATGAGCAGTTCTTC. Its translation: CASSPGGAGGRNEQFF.

V is TRBV27 and J is TRBJ1-3; D gene unclear. Germline assignment: CDR1 MNHEY and CDR2 SMNVEV (reference sequence). Trimming left V 4 bases short and J 0 bases short, with 13 bases between. This CDR3 is 16 amino acids long. The CDR3 bases are TGTGCCAGCAGTTCCGCCGGGCCGTTCTCTGGAAACACCATATATTTT. Translating gives CASSSAGPFSGNTIYF.

This clone came up once. V gene TRBV5-1 combines with J gene TRBJ1-4; D gene unclear. The length of the CDR3 is 13 residues. The ends were cut back, 1 base at V and 8 bases at J, with 9 bases in the middle. Germline assignment: CDR1 SGHRS and CDR2 YFSETQ. The CDR3 reads CASSLSGKEKLFF. The CDR3 region has the DNA TGCGCCAGCAGCTTGTCGGGGAAAGAAAAACTGTTTTTT. Full variable domain (outside the CDR3, taken from reference TRBV5-1 and TRBJ1-4): KAGVTQTPRYLIKTRGQQVTLSCSPISGHRSVSWYQQTPGQGLQFLFEYFSETQRNKGNFPGRFSGRQFSNSRSEMNVSTLELGDSALYLCASSLSGKEKLFFGSGTQLSVL.

This sequence joins TRBV19 and TRBJ1-4; D may be TRBD1 (6 bases). This CDR3 contains 15 residues. Between the trimmed V and J ends, which lost 2 bases and 0 bases, there was a span of 7 bases. The V gene's germline CDR1 is LNHDA and CDR2 SQIVND (reference sequence). The CDR3 here is CASSIRQATNEKLFF. DNA for the CDR3: TGTGCCAGTAGTATACGACAGGCAACTAATGAAAAACTGTTTTTT.

The chain has TRBV5-4 and TRBJ2-1; 10 bases are shared with TRBD1. Germline values: CDR1 SGHNT, CDR2 YYREEE (reference sequence). CDR3 length: 15 residues. The V and J ends lost 0 bases and 10 bases, in that order; junction bases with no gene match: 7. CDR3 region: CASSLATGGTEEQFF. In DNA form, the CDR3 reads TGTGCCAGCAGCTTGGCGACAGGGGGCACGGAGGAGCAGTTCTTC.

The J gene is TRBJ1-1, the V gene TRBV2, with no clear D. CDR3 length: 14 amino acids. V was trimmed by 1 base and J by 4 bases, leaving 10 bases between them. Germline CDR1 and CDR2: SNHLY and FYNNEI. The CDR3 protein is CASSEVFTFTEAFF. CDR3 sequence (DNA): TGTGCCAGCAGTGAAGTGTTCACCTTCACTGAAGCTTTCTTT.

The CDR3 DNA reads as TGTGCCGGGGGCCGCGGACTAGCGCTCACCCCTACGCAGTATTTT. This translates into CAGGRGLALTPTQYF. The chain has TRBV30 and TRBJ2-3, with 9 bases aligning to TRBD2. Trimming cost V 8 bases and J 8 bases; bases outside gene matches: 17. CDR1 is GTSNPN and CDR2 is SVGIG in the germline V gene (reference sequence). The CDR3 is 15 amino acids.

This clone has just one count. J is TRBJ2-1 and V is TRBV20-1; the D is unclear. With 4 bases removed from V and 8 bases from J, the gap between germline ends came to 9 bases. Germline CDR1 reads DFQATT; CDR2 reads SNEGSKA (reference sequence). The CDR3 length is 11 residues. For the CDR3, the DNA is TGCAGTGCTAAACAGTTCTATGAGCAGTTCTTC. Protein product: CSAKQFYEQFF.

This clone was picked up one time. This sequence joins TRBV5-1 and TRBJ2-4, with D possibly called TRBD1 or TRBD2 (5 bases each). Trimming took off 2 bases at V and 5 bases at J, with 14 bases between the two ends. CDR3 length equals 15 residues. Per germline, CDR1 SGHRS and CDR2 YFSETQ. In DNA, the CDR3 is TGCGCCAGCAGCTTAACCGGGACGTCTGAAAACATTCAGTACTTC. It codes for CASSLTGTSENIQYF.

This rearrangement joins TRBV7-2 to TRBJ2-7; D is undetermined. The germline CDR1 and CDR2 sequences are SGHTA and FQGNSA. The ends were cut back, 0 bases at V and 3 bases at J, with 3 bases in the middle. The CDR3 length is 12 residues. The CDR3 nucleotides are TGTGCCAGCAGCTTAGCGCTCTACGAGCAGTACTTC. Amino acids: CASSLALYEQYF.

The chain uses TRBV30 and TRBJ1-3; the D gene is possibly TRBD1 (6 bases). V was shortened by 2 bases and J by 0 bases, with 11 bases between the two germline ends. Germline values: CDR1 GTSNPN, CDR2 SVGIG (reference sequence). The CDR3 spans 15 residues. The CDR3 sequence: CAWSKNRVSGNTIYF. The DNA of the CDR3 is TGTGCCTGGAGTAAAAACAGGGTCTCTGGAAACACCATATATTTT.

Here the CDR3 reads CASSLASGPYNEQFF. CDR3 nucleotide sequence: TGTGCCAGCAGTTTAGCTAGCGGGCCCTACAATGAGCAGTTCTTC. The chain is built from TRBV28 and TRBJ2-1; 8 nucleotides agree with TRBD2. Germline lookup yields CDR1 MDHEN and CDR2 SYDVKM. CDR3 length: 15 amino acids. The V and J ends lost 2 bases and 2 bases, in that order; junction bases with no gene match: 2.